The next 8 T cell receptor beta chains were all read from a single sample in a study of blood T cell repertoires in COVID-19. Sequenced by immunoSEQ multiplex PCR; TCRdb stores in-frame clones only, minus some. The table records 250,000 to 300,000 clones, roughly 86% of them present only once. Sequencing was done on a sample of peripheral blood. The receptors were sampled from a man aged 18 to 30 with active or convalescent COVID-19.

The gene calls are TRBV19 and TRBJ2-5; D is unresolved. Germline CDR1 is LNHDA and CDR2 is SQIVND (reference sequence). V lost 5 bases to trimming and J lost 2 bases, with 12 bases between them. The CDR3 contains 14 residues. The CDR3 sequence: CASSSWASQETQYF. The CDR3 DNA sequence: TGTGCCAGTAGTTCTTGGGCGTCTCAAGAGACCCAGTACTTC. Full variable domain (remainder filled in from reference TRBV19 and TRBJ2-5): DGGITQSPKYLFRKEGQNVTLSCEQNLNHDAMYWYRQDPGQGLRLIYYSQIVNDFQKGDIAEGYSVSREKKESFPLTVTSAQKNPTAFYLCASSSWASQETQYFGPGTRLLVL.

The chain carries TRBV3-1 (or the pseudogene TRBV3-2) and TRBJ2-2; 9 bases align to TRBD1. The CDR3 has 16 amino acids. Trimming at V came to 1 base and at J to 6 bases, leaving 6 bases not matched to a gene. The germline CDR1 and CDR2 sequences are LGHDT and YNNKEL (reference sequence). The CDR3 coding sequence is TGTGCCAGCAGCCAAGTCGGGACAGGGAAATCCGGGGAGCTGTTTTTT. Encoded protein: CASSQVGTGKSGELFF.

The gene calls are TRBV6-1 and TRBJ2-3; TRBD1 matches at 9 bases. The length of the CDR3 is 16 residues. V dropped 4 bases and J dropped 11; count of bases not matched to a gene: 16. Germline loops: CDR1 MNHNS, CDR2 SASEGT. CDR3 coding DNA: TGTGCCAGCAGTGCGGACAGGGGTTCTGGCGTCCGGAAGCAGTATTTT. Residues: CASSADRGSGVRKQYF.

The chain recombines TRBV19 with TRBJ1-1; D remains ambiguous. CDR3 length: 13 amino acids. Looked up from germline, CDR1 is LNHDA and CDR2 is SQIVND (reference sequence). Trimming took 3 bases from V and 5 from J, leaving 10 bases between them. In DNA form, the CDR3 reads TGTGCCAGTAGTATCGCCTTTAGAACTGAAGCTTTCTTT. Translating it yields CASSIAFRTEAFF.

This clone was recorded only once. The V call is TRBV7-6, the J call TRBJ2-3, with TRBD1 identical over 7 bases. In germline, CDR1 is SGHVS, CDR2 FNYEAQ. CDR3 length: 12 residues. J gave up 6 bases and V 4 bases, and 1 base lay outside the gene matches. CDR3 in DNA: TGTGCCAGCAGCTCCAGGGGGGATACGCAGTATTTT. The encoded protein is CASSSRGDTQYF. Variable domain in full (rest from reference TRBV7-6 and TRBJ2-3): GAGVSQSPRYKVTKRGQDVALRCDPISGHVSLYWYRQALGQGPEFLTYFNYEAQQDKSGLPNDRFSAERPEGSISTLTIQRTEQRDSAMYRCASSSRGDTQYFGPGTRLTVL.

This rearrangement joins TRBV3-1 (or the pseudogene TRBV3-2) to TRBJ1-2; D perhaps matches TRBD1 (5 bases). This CDR3 has 14 amino acids. Trimming pared 0 bases from V and 8 bases from J, leaving 13 bases between. Germline assignment: CDR1 LGHDT and CDR2 YNNKEL (reference sequence). CDR3 loop: CASSQEGPPSGYTF. The CDR3 nucleotides read TGTGCCAGCAGCCAAGAGGGGCCCCCATCGGGCTACACCTTC.

This chain joins TRBV2 and TRBJ2-7, with D possibly being TRBD2 (6 bases). The V gene lost 5 bases and the J gene lost 7 bases, with 9 bases spanning the gap. The CDR3 is made up of 11 amino acids. Germline V CDR1 and CDR2: SNHLY, FYNNEI. The CDR3 DNA reads TGTGCCAGCAGTTACGGGGGTGAGCAGTACTTC. This sequence encodes CASSYGGEQYF.

This chain connects TRBV19 to TRBJ1-4; D is unresolved. The CDR3 consists of 16 residues. CDR1 is LNHDA and CDR2 is SQIVND in the germline V gene (reference sequence). V dropped 5 bases and J dropped 0 bases, with 13 bases sitting between them. The CDR3 loop reads CASSLNHGATNEKLFF. The CDR3 DNA is TGTGCCAGTAGTCTTAACCACGGGGCAACTAATGAAAAACTGTTTTTT.